Below, 9 T cell receptor beta chains from the same sample are listed, as sequenced in a study of blood T cell repertoires in COVID-19. Using immunoSEQ multiplex PCR, the repertoire was profiled, and TCRdb retains in-frame clones only, with some absent. Seen here are under 150,000 clones, 84% observed once, and the top ten hold around 5.4%. Sequencing was carried out using PBMCs or T cells enriched from blood (not recorded which). The receptor set was obtained from a woman between 50 and 59 years old who had been exposed to COVID-19.

The chain has TRBV6-5 and TRBJ2-5, with 10 bases matching TRBD2. This CDR3 region has 14 residues. Germline CDR1 and CDR2: MNHEY and SVGAGI. With V trimmed by 2 bases and J by 9 bases, 6 bases remained unmatched. CDR3 sequence: CASSYSGGALAQYF. CDR3 DNA sequence: TGTGCCAGCAGTTACAGCGGGGGGGCCCTGGCCCAGTACTTC.

The chain employs TRBV5-1 and TRBJ1-3, with D unresolved. CDR1 and CDR2 (germline): SGHRS, YFSETQ. The germline V and J ends were trimmed by 4 bases and 1 base, with 15 bases remaining between them. This CDR3 region has 16 residues. This CDR3 is CASSVGWILSGNTIYF. The CDR3 nucleotides read TGCGCCAGCAGCGTTGGGTGGATACTATCTGGAAACACCATATATTTT.

The chain is built from TRBV4-3 and TRBJ2-7; 9 bases line up with TRBD1. The CDR3 sequence is 16 residues long. CDR1 is LGHNA, CDR2 YSLEER, per germline. The junction had 8 bases not matched to a gene; V was cut back by 4 bases and J by 1 base. The CDR3 sequence: CASSPQAGQGSYEQYF. CDR3 DNA sequence: TGCGCCAGCAGCCCCCAGGCGGGACAGGGATCCTACGAGCAGTACTTC.

This clone was counted ten times or more. The chain employs TRBV15 and TRBJ1-6; tentative D call: TRBD1 (5 bases). The CDR3 loop spans 15 amino acids. The germline V gene has CDR1 LNHNV and CDR2 YYDKDF (reference sequence). V was trimmed by 3 bases and J by 6 bases, leaving 12 bases between them. The CDR3 DNA is TGTGCCACCAGCAGGAACCGGGGGACTAATTCACCCCTCCACTTT. Amino acids: CATSRNRGTNSPLHF.

This clone was seen a handful of times. The V gene is TRBV5-4, the J gene TRBJ1-2; D gene uncertain. This CDR3 is built from 13 residues. V dropped 1 base and J dropped 4 bases, with 8 bases sitting between them. The germline V gene has CDR1 SGHNT and CDR2 YYREEE (reference sequence). The CDR3 loop reads CASSLFGGYGYTF. The CDR3 bases are TGTGCCAGCAGCTTGTTTGGAGGCTATGGCTACACCTTC.

The rearrangement links TRBV9 to TRBJ2-3; D is perhaps TRBD2 (7 bases). Germline CDR1 and CDR2: SGDLS and YYNGEE. This CDR3 is built from 15 residues. V lost 4 bases, J lost 1 base, and 13 bases lay in between. CDR3 sequence: CASSTWGGGTDTQYF. In DNA, the CDR3 is TGTGCCAGCAGCACATGGGGGGGCGGCACAGATACGCAGTATTTT.

V usage is TRBV19 and J usage is TRBJ1-2; 9 nucleotides agree with TRBD1. The V segment lost 6 bases and the J segment 7 bases; nucleotides outside the gene matches: 9. Germline V gene lookup returns CDR1 LNHDA and CDR2 SQIVND (reference sequence). CDR3 length equals 14 residues. Written as DNA, the CDR3 is TGTGCCAGTAGGCCGTCGGGACAGGGAAGTGGCTACACCTTC. Its translation is CASRPSGQGSGYTF. Full variable domain (outside the CDR3, taken from reference TRBV19 and TRBJ1-2): DGGITQSPKYLFRKEGQNVTLSCEQNLNHDAMYWYRQDPGQGLRLIYYSQIVNDFQKGDIAEGYSVSREKKESFPLTVTSAQKNPTAFYLCASRPSGQGSGYTFGSGTRLTVV.

This clone was seen a handful of times. The chain has TRBV7-9 and TRBJ2-7, with D unresolved. The CDR3 spans 11 residues. Germline V gene sequence: CDR1 SEHNR, CDR2 FQNEAQ (reference sequence). The V end was cut by 5 bases, the J end by 4 bases, with 6 bases between. The CDR3 loop reads CASSLLYEQYF. DNA of the CDR3: TGTGCCAGCAGCCTACTATACGAGCAGTACTTC.

The chain links TRBV9 to TRBJ2-7, with D possibly matching TRBD1 (6 bases). V was cut by 4 bases and J by 7 bases, with 18 bases left in between. Germline V gene sequence: CDR1 SGDLS, CDR2 YYNGEE. This CDR3 spans 14 amino acids. Written as DNA, the CDR3 is TGTGCCAGCAGCCCCGAGGGTACAGGGCGAGAGCAGTACTTC. Translating it yields CASSPEGTGREQYF.